Below are 4 T cell receptor beta chains sequenced from a single sample in a study of blood T cell repertoires in COVID-19. Measured with immunoSEQ multiplex PCR; TCRdb has only the in-frame clones, and not every one. The table records roughly 320,000 clones, 90% to 95% of them present only once. Material: PBMCs or T cells enriched from blood (not recorded which). The receptor source for this set is a woman aged 30 to 39 who had been exposed to COVID-19.

V gene TRBV2 combines with J gene TRBJ1-6, with 7 bases aligning to TRBD1. Germline lookup yields CDR1 SNHLY and CDR2 FYNNEI. V lost 10 bases and J lost 4; bases outside the gene matches: 22. The CDR3 contains 19 residues. CDR3 nucleotides: TGTGCCATCCGGACCGCCTTCGACAGGGTTAGTTTGTATAATTCACCCCTCCACTTT. Its protein product is CAIRTAFDRVSLYNSPLHF.

This chain connects TRBV7-6 to TRBJ2-7, with 8 positions matching TRBD2. CDR1 SGHVS and CDR2 FNYEAQ come from the germline V gene. The CDR3 sequence is 14 residues long. V lost 5 bases, J lost 3 bases, and 6 bases stayed unmatched. The CDR3 sequence is CASSRGLGDYEQYF. The CDR3 DNA sequence: TGTGCCAGCAGCCGGGGACTAGGCGACTACGAGCAGTACTTC.

The chain couples TRBV18 to TRBJ1-2, with D perhaps matching TRBD1 (5 bases). The germline CDR1 and CDR2 sequences are KGHSH and LQKENI. V was trimmed by 1 base and J by 2 bases, leaving 17 bases between them. This CDR3 region has 17 residues. For the CDR3, the DNA is TGTGCCAGCTCACCACGTCGTGGGGGAGGTAGCAACTATGGCTACACCTTC. Protein product: CASSPRRGGGSNYGYTF.

The chain links TRBV19 to TRBJ1-2; TRBD1 matches at 7 bases. The V and J ends lost 3 bases and 0 bases, in that order; junction bases with no gene match: 1. The germline gives CDR1 LNHDA, CDR2 SQIVND (reference sequence). The length of the CDR3 is 14 residues. CDR3 amino acids: CASSIQGANYGYTF. CDR3 in DNA: TGTGCCAGTAGTATTCAGGGGGCTAACTATGGCTACACCTTC.